By sample share, the clone carrying this TCR beta chain is medium-sized. Here immunoSEQ multiplex PCR was the method, and the copy in TCRdb shows in-frame clones only, minus some. The table records fewer than 20,000 clones, approximately 68% of them present only once. These newly diagnosed stage II-IVA oral cavity squamous cell carcinoma patients had no prior systemic or radiation treatment. Trimming cost V 5 bases and J 6 bases, with 14 bases left between them. Germline V gene lookup returns CDR1 LNHNV and CDR2 YYDKDF (reference sequence). There are 14 residues in the CDR3. This sample is drawn from a study of neoadjuvant anti-PD-1 for oral cavity cancer.

This TCR was recovered from a person aged 35-79 years with oral cavity squamous cell carcinoma. This sample comprised PBMCs, obtained before nivolumab (anti-PD-1) treatment. This sequence joins TRBV15 and TRBJ1-5; D unclear. The CDR3 region is CATSGLRDGQPQHF. The CDR3 DNA reads TGTGCCACCAGCGGATTACGGGATGGTCAGCCCCAGCATTTT.